This T cell receptor (beta chain) came from a study of T cell changes during pregnancy in multiple sclerosis. The method was immunoSEQ multiplex PCR; TCRdb's version includes in-frame clones alone and lacks a portion of them. The sample includes tens of thousands of clones, about 94% of them seen just once. The CDR3 has 13 residues. V shed 8 bases, J shed 3 bases, and the junction held 4 bases outside the gene matches. Germline V gene data show CDR1 as ENHRY and CDR2 as SYGVKD. The sample in question was peripheral blood, obtained in the second trimester of pregnancy. The rearrangement uses TRBV10-3 and TRBJ2-3, with 8 bases that match TRBD1. The sequence came from a female donor in good health, enrolled as a control in a pregnancy study. This CDR3 is CAIDRGETDTQYF. The CDR3 DNA reads TGTGCCATCGACAGGGGAGAGACAGATACGCAGTATTTT.